The 7 T cell receptor beta chains below come from one sample, sequenced in a study of radiation and T cells in renal cell carcinoma. The time point here: baseline pretreatment blood. This sample's treatment: 15 Gy SBRT to primary tumor, nephrectomy 4 weeks later. Produced via immunoSEQ multiplex PCR; TCRdb's table is partial and in-frame only. This table has about 140,000 clones, roughly 85% appearing once. The material sequenced was blood, taken from a patient whose treatment included radiotherapy and nephrectomy. The receptors derive from a woman aged 45-65 years with renal cell carcinoma.

This chain links TRBV27 with TRBJ1-1, with TRBD1 as a possible D gene (6 bases). The CDR3 runs 14 residues. CDR1 and CDR2 (germline): MNHEY, SMNVEV (reference sequence). Trimming removed 3 bases from V and 2 bases from J, with 10 bases in between. Here the CDR3 DNA reads TGTGCCAGCAGTTTCGGGACACCAAACACTGAAGCTTTCTTT. Its translation: CASSFGTPNTEAFF.

The rearrangement uses TRBV7-2 and TRBJ2-1; D unresolved. V was cut by 3 bases and J by 3 bases, with 9 bases left in between. The CDR3 runs to 14 residues. Germline CDR1 and CDR2: SGHTA and FQGNSA. This chain's CDR3 is CASSLSRLYNEQFF. The CDR3 DNA sequence: TGTGCCAGCAGCTTGAGCAGACTCTACAATGAGCAGTTCTTC. The variable domain in full, with the rest retrieved from reference TRBV7-2 and TRBJ2-1, is GAGVSQSPSNKVTEKGKDVELRCDPISGHTALYWYRQSLGQGLEFLIYFQGNSAPDKSGLPSDRFSAERTGGSVSTLTIQRTQQEDSAVYLCASSLSRLYNEQFFGPGTRLTVL.

This sequence joins TRBV5-1 and TRBJ1-5; the D is unclear. The CDR3 runs to 13 residues. V was cut by 0 bases and J by 4 bases, with 5 bases left in between. Germline V gives CDR1 SGHRS, CDR2 YFSETQ. The CDR3 reads CASSLAQNQPQHF. DNA for the CDR3: TGCGCCAGCAGCTTGGCTCAGAATCAGCCCCAGCATTTT.

The chain uses TRBV6-5 and TRBJ1-5, with D possibly matching TRBD1 (5 bases). V was shortened by 5 bases and J by 4 bases, with 9 bases between the two germline ends. Germline V gene data show CDR1 as MNHEY and CDR2 as SVGAGI. The CDR3 is 13 amino acids. For the CDR3, the DNA is TGTGCCAGCAGTGTACAGGTAAATCAGCCCCAGCATTTT. This gives the protein CASSVQVNQPQHF.

This chain connects TRBV7-2 to TRBJ1-1; D unresolved. V lost 1 base and J 1 base, leaving 7 bases between the germline ends. CDR1 is SGHTA, CDR2 FQGNSA, per germline. The CDR3 covers 14 residues. The DNA for the CDR3 is TGTGCCAGCAGCTTAGGAACAGCGAACACTGAAGCTTTCTTT. Amino acids: CASSLGTANTEAFF.

V and J are TRBV18 and TRBJ1-4; D not resolved. V was trimmed by 2 bases and J by 3 bases, leaving 13 bases between them. This CDR3 spans 16 amino acids. Germline CDR1 and CDR2: KGHSH and LQKENI. The CDR3, as DNA: TGTGCCAGCTCACCATCGGCCCCTACGGCTAATGAAAAACTGTTTTTT. Translated, it gives CASSPSAPTANEKLFF.

There are a few counts of this clone. The gene calls are TRBV19 and TRBJ1-1, with a tentative D call TRBD1 (5 bases). The CDR3 is 14 residues long. The V end was cut by 5 bases, the J end by 12 bases, with 22 bases between. Looked up from germline, CDR1 is LNHDA and CDR2 is SQIVND (reference sequence). The CDR3, as DNA: TGTGCCAGTAGTGAGCATACCCCCCAGGGCAGGTCTTTCTTT. Translated: CASSEHTPQGRSFF.